The 21 T cell receptor beta chains in this list originate from one sample, sequenced in a study of blood T cell repertoires in COVID-19 (dated by TCRdb to the early 2020s). Receptor libraries were prepared by the immunoSEQ multiplex PCR assay. This is the immuneACCESS table as TCRdb keeps it, with only in-frame sequences that have V and J called. A part of the clones is gone; compared with another copy, unresolved V genes explain less than half, and the rest is unexplained. In all, the sample holds under 450,000 clones, and 70% to 90% of those were seen once. The ten biggest clones cover roughly 1.4% of the sample. The sequenced sample was peripheral blood. These receptors originate from a woman between 40 and 55 years old with COVID-19, enrolled during active disease.

The chain combines TRBV9 with TRBJ2-5; TRBD2 matches at 7 bases. In germline, CDR1 is SGDLS, CDR2 YYNGEE. The CDR3 sequence is 15 residues long. The J segment lost 2 bases and the V segment lost 0 bases, leaving 4 bases of the junction unmatched. DNA of the CDR3: TGTGCCAGCAGCGTAGTCGGTAGCGGGCAAGAGACCCAGTACTTC. Translating it yields CASSVVGSGQETQYF.

The rearrangement links TRBV25-1 to TRBJ2-7, with TRBD1 matching over 9 bases. The CDR3 is made up of 14 amino acids. Germline CDR1 and CDR2: MGHDK and SYGVNS. V gave up 5 bases and J gave up 7 bases; unmatched junction bases: 9. The CDR3 region is CASSPTGGLGEQYF. CDR3 nucleotide sequence: TGTGCCAGCAGTCCGACAGGGGGATTGGGGGAGCAGTACTTC.

The V and J genes are TRBV29-1 and TRBJ2-5, with 7 bases lining up with TRBD2. CDR1 SQVTM and CDR2 ANQGSEA come from the germline V gene. The V and J ends lost 1 base and 1 base, in that order; junction bases with no gene match: 9. The CDR3 totals 16 residues. The CDR3, as DNA: TGCAGCGTTGAAGGGGGGGGGTTTCGGTTCCAAGAGACCCAGTACTTC. It translates to CSVEGGGFRFQETQYF.

This sequence joins TRBV30 and TRBJ1-5, with TRBD1 identical over 9 bases. The CDR3 extends over 18 amino acids. The germline V gene encodes CDR1 GTSNPN and CDR2 SVGIG (reference sequence). V was pared by 1 base and J by 2 bases, with 12 bases of the junction left unmatched. The CDR3 sequence is CAWSAYQGTGPGNQPQHF. CDR3 sequence (DNA): TGTGCCTGGAGTGCATACCAGGGGACAGGGCCGGGCAATCAGCCCCAGCATTTT.

This rearrangement joins TRBV5-8 to TRBJ1-1, with 8 bases fitting TRBD1. The CDR3 spans 15 residues. CDR1 is SGHTS, CDR2 YDEGEE, per germline. V was pared by 4 bases and J by 0 bases, with 5 bases of the junction left unmatched. CDR3 coding DNA: TGTGCCAGCAGCCTTGGGACAGGTGTGAACACTGAAGCTTTCTTT. It translates to CASSLGTGVNTEAFF.

This chain's CDR3 is CASSLVLGGASTGELFF. CDR3 bases: TGTGCCAGCAGCTTAGTGCTTGGGGGGGCCTCCACCGGGGAGCTGTTTTTT. The rearrangement joins TRBV7-2 to TRBJ2-2, with D perhaps TRBD2 (7 bases). V dropped 1 base and J dropped 4 bases, with 16 bases sitting between them. The CDR3 spans 17 residues. Germline V gene data show CDR1 as SGHTA and CDR2 as FQGNSA.

The V gene is TRBV5-1, the J gene TRBJ1-6; D might be TRBD1 (5 bases). This CDR3 contains 16 residues. V lost 4 bases, J lost 8 bases, and 19 bases lay in between. CDR1 and CDR2 from the germline V gene are SGHRS and YFSETQ. In DNA, the CDR3 is TGCGCCAGCAGCCCGGAGATGGCAGGGATTGATTCACCCCTCCACTTT. Encoded protein: CASSPEMAGIDSPLHF.

The rearrangement links TRBV27 to TRBJ1-5, with 8 bases fitting TRBD1. Trimming cost V 5 bases and J 4 bases; bases outside gene matches: 10. Germline V gene lookup returns CDR1 MNHEY and CDR2 SMNVEV (reference sequence). The CDR3 has 16 residues. DNA of the CDR3: TGTGCCAGCAGTACCCAGGGGGCGTTAGGAAATCAGCCCCAGCATTTT. Translating it yields CASSTQGALGNQPQHF.

The chain uses TRBV5-6 and TRBJ1-1; 8 bases map to TRBD1. CDR1 and CDR2 (germline): SGHDT, YYEEEE. Trimming cost V 3 bases and J 0 bases; bases outside gene matches: 4. This CDR3 contains 15 residues. DNA of the CDR3: TGTGCCAGCAGCTCCTTGGACAGGGTGAACACTGAAGCTTTCTTT. It specifies CASSSLDRVNTEAFF.

The rearrangement uses TRBV2 and TRBJ1-1, with TRBD1 identical over 8 bases. This CDR3 region has 15 residues. Trimming took 4 bases from V and 5 from J; bases not matched to a gene: 9. Germline V gene data show CDR1 as SNHLY and CDR2 as FYNNEI. Here the CDR3 DNA reads TGTGCCAGCAGTGCCGACAGGGGTGATGAGACTGAAGCTTTCTTT. It is translated as CASSADRGDETEAFF.

V and J are TRBV2 and TRBJ2-7, with TRBD1 as a possible D gene (6 bases). V dropped 6 bases and J dropped 3 bases, with 12 bases sitting between them. The CDR3 extends over 13 amino acids. Germline CDR1 and CDR2: SNHLY and FYNNEI. The CDR3 coding sequence is TGTGCCAGCAGCATCCCGGGACACTACGAGCAGTACTTC. Amino acid sequence: CASSIPGHYEQYF.

The chain has TRBV9 and TRBJ1-2, with 9 bases matching TRBD1. The CDR3 length is 16 residues. CDR1 and CDR2 (germline): SGDLS, YYNGEE. J gave up 4 bases and V 0 bases, and 7 bases lay outside the gene matches. The CDR3 protein is CASSVEGQGRGYGYTF. CDR3 sequence (DNA): TGTGCCAGCAGCGTAGAGGGACAGGGTCGCGGCTATGGCTACACCTTC.

The chain recombines TRBV13 with TRBJ2-6; 9 positions agree with TRBD2. The germline V gene has CDR1 PRHDT and CDR2 FYEKMQ (reference sequence). After removal of 8 bases from V and 4 bases from J, the junction contained 12 bases not matched to a gene. The CDR3 is 17 residues long. The CDR3 loop reads CASQGGGGASGANVLTF. The CDR3 region has the DNA TGTGCCAGCCAAGGTGGCGGGGGGGCGTCAGGGGCCAACGTCCTGACTTTC. Full variable domain (missing parts from reference TRBV13 and TRBJ2-6): AAGVIQSPRHLIKEKRETATLKCYPIPRHDTVYWYQQGPGQDPQFLISFYEKMQSDKGSIPDRFSAQQFSDYHSELNMSSLELGDSALYFCASQGGGGASGANVLTFGAGSRLTVL.

The J gene is TRBJ2-2, the V gene TRBV5-1, with D possibly matching TRBD1 (6 bases). The CDR3 covers 13 residues. V lost 2 bases and J lost 5, with 7 bases in between. CDR1 and CDR2 from the germline V gene are SGHRS and YFSETQ. The CDR3 nucleotides are TGCGCCAGCAGCTTCACAGGGACCGGGGAGCTGTTTTTT. Protein sequence: CASSFTGTGELFF. Using reference TRBV5-1 and TRBJ2-2 for the parts outside the CDR3, the full variable domain is KAGVTQTPRYLIKTRGQQVTLSCSPISGHRSVSWYQQTPGQGLQFLFEYFSETQRNKGNFPGRFSGRQFSNSRSEMNVSTLELGDSALYLCASSFTGTGELFFGEGSRLTVL.

This chain links TRBV20-1 with TRBJ1-1, with D unresolved. The V gene lost 3 bases and the J gene lost 7 bases, with 9 bases spanning the gap. The CDR3 contains 11 residues. Germline loops: CDR1 DFQATT, CDR2 SNEGSKA (reference sequence). DNA for the CDR3: TGCAGTGCTAGCCGGGGTGGTGAAGCTTTCTTT. Translation: CSASRGGEAFF.

The chain combines TRBV27 with TRBJ2-2; 7 bases line up with TRBD1. The CDR3 loop spans 15 amino acids. The V gene's germline CDR1 is MNHEY and CDR2 SMNVEV (reference sequence). Trimming at V came to 3 bases and at J to 1 base, leaving 2 bases not matched to a gene. DNA of the CDR3: TGTGCCAGCAGTTTCGACAGGGTGAACACCGGGGAGCTGTTTTTT. This gives the protein CASSFDRVNTGELFF.

DNA for the CDR3: TGTGCCAGCAGTAAACAACTAGGTTGGGAGACCCAGTACTTC. Protein product: CASSKQLGWETQYF. The gene calls are TRBV28 and TRBJ2-5; tentative D call: TRBD2 (5 bases). In germline, CDR1 is MDHEN, CDR2 SYDVKM. Trimming pared 5 bases from V and 5 bases from J, leaving 15 bases between. The CDR3 covers 14 residues.

The chain has TRBV7-9 and TRBJ2-3, with 10 positions matching TRBD2. Germline V CDR1 and CDR2: SEHNR, FQNEAQ (reference sequence). With V trimmed by 5 bases and J by 3 bases, 14 bases remained unmatched. There are 18 residues in the CDR3. The DNA of the CDR3 is TGTGCCAGCAGCCAAGGTTCTAGCGGGGGAGGAAATACAGATACGCAGTATTTT. Translation gives CASSQGSSGGGNTDTQYF. Full variable domain (rest looked up from reference TRBV7-9 and TRBJ2-3): DTGVSQNPRHKITKRGQNVTFRCDPISEHNRLYWYRQTLGQGPEFLTYFQNEAQLEKSRLLSDRFSAERPKGSFSTLEIQRTEQGDSAMYLCASSQGSSGGGNTDTQYFGPGTRLTVL.

The sample holds a few counts of this clone. This chain uses TRBV5-1 with TRBJ1-3, with 9 bases that match TRBD1. This CDR3 contains 16 residues. The V segment lost 1 base and the J segment 4 bases; nucleotides outside the gene matches: 6. Germline loops: CDR1 SGHRS, CDR2 YFSETQ. DNA of the CDR3: TGCGCCAGCAGCTTGCAAGGGACAGGGACCGGAAACACCATATATTTT. It translates to CASSLQGTGTGNTIYF.

V is TRBV11-2 and J is TRBJ1-2; no definite D call. Trimming pared 6 bases from V and 8 bases from J, leaving 16 bases between. This CDR3 contains 13 residues. Germline V gene lookup returns CDR1 SGHAT and CDR2 FQNNGV. The CDR3 nucleotides are TGTGCCAGCAGACACCGGGATGGGAACGGCTACACCTTC. It specifies CASRHRDGNGYTF.

The gene calls are TRBV28 and TRBJ1-3; D remains unclear. The CDR3 is 15 residues long. The V end was cut by 5 bases, the J end by 1 base, with 12 bases between. Germline V lookup: CDR1 MDHEN, CDR2 SYDVKM. The CDR3 region has the DNA TGTGCCAGCAGTCCCTTGAGGGAGTCTGGAAACACCATATATTTT. It codes for CASSPLRESGNTIYF. The whole variable domain, remainder taken from reference TRBV28 and TRBJ1-3, is DVKVTQSSRYLVKRTGEKVFLECVQDMDHENMFWYRQDPGLGLRLIYFSYDVKMKEKGDIPEGYSVSREKKERFSLILESASTNQTSMYLCASSPLRESGNTIYFGEGSWLTVV.